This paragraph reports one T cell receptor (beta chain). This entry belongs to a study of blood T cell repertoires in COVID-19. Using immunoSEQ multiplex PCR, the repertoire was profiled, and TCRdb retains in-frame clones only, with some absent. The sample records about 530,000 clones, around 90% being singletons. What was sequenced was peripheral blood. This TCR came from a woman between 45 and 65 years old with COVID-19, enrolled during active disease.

CDR3: CASSPSGRGTRGANVLTF. DNA of the CDR3: TGTGCCAGCTCACCTTCTGGTCGAGGTACCCGTGGGGCCAACGTCCTGACTTTC. J is TRBJ2-6 and V is TRBV18; no reliable D call. Germline V gene sequence: CDR1 KGHSH, CDR2 LQKENI. The CDR3 length is 18 residues. Trimming shortened V by 3 bases and J by 3 bases, and 18 bases separated the two germline ends.